This TCR beta chain was profiled in a study of CD8+ T cells in alopecia areata. Regarding the study as a whole: It was lesional scalp, especially alopecia totalis/universalis, that showed higher clonality than normal scalp. TCRs were shared less clearly across patients than in mice, possibly for HLA-related reasons.

This CDR3 comprises 14 residues. Germline V gene data show CDR1 as MNHNY and CDR2 as SVGAGI (reference sequence). The V and J ends lost 5 bases and 4 bases, in that order; junction bases with no gene match: 2. This clone has only a few counts. The antigen is unknown. Starting from PBMCs, sorting isolated CD4+ and CD8+ T cells. Investigators isolated RNA and reverse transcribed it into cDNA to act as the sequencing template. Profiling relied on immunoSEQ multiplex PCR, and the TCRdb table lists in-frame clones only, not all of them. The data contain roughly 150,000 clones, about 54% of them singletons. The chain joins TRBV6-6 to TRBJ2-5, with 12 bases fitting TRBD2. The sample was CD4+ T cells sorted from blood. The receptor's source is a human donor in good health. CDR3: CASSVGLAGETQYF. The CDR3 nucleotides are TGTGCCAGCAGTGTGGGACTAGCGGGAGAGACCCAGTACTTC.